The 3 T cell receptor beta chains given below trace back to one sample, sequenced in a study of T cells and Merkel cell carcinoma outcomes. The repertoire was sequenced with immunoSEQ multiplex PCR; TCRdb's copy has only in-frame clones and lacks some. The sample yields roughly 2,000 clones, 77% seen once. Sequencing was performed on tumor tissue from Merkel cell carcinoma. These TCRs come from a human donor with Merkel cell carcinoma.

This clone was recorded once. The chain joins TRBV7-8 to TRBJ1-5; weak D call: TRBD1 (5 bases). There are 16 residues in the CDR3. The germline V gene has CDR1 SGHVS and CDR2 FQNEAQ. Trimming shortened V by 1 base and J by 6 bases, and 16 bases separated the two germline ends. The CDR3 DNA reads TGTGCCAGCAGCTTAGGCAGGGTGTGGAGTATTCAGCCCCAGCATTTT. This codes for CASSLGRVWSIQPQHF.

This chain uses TRBV11-2 with TRBJ2-5; D may be TRBD2 (7 bases). This CDR3 is 14 amino acids long. Deletions cut 1 base from V and 4 bases from J, with 10 bases between. CDR1 and CDR2 from the germline V gene are SGHAT and FQNNGV. This chain's CDR3 is CASSLGRGGETQYF. The DNA for the CDR3 is TGTGCCAGCAGCTTAGGGAGGGGGGGAGAGACCCAGTACTTC.

The chain is built from TRBV19 and TRBJ1-1; D unresolved. V was trimmed by 3 bases and J by 1 base, leaving 6 bases between them. From germline, CDR1 is LNHDA and CDR2 SQIVND (reference sequence). CDR3 size: 13 residues. The DNA for the CDR3 is TGTGCCAGTAGTATCGGGCAGAACACTGAAGCTTTCTTT. Translating gives CASSIGQNTEAFF.